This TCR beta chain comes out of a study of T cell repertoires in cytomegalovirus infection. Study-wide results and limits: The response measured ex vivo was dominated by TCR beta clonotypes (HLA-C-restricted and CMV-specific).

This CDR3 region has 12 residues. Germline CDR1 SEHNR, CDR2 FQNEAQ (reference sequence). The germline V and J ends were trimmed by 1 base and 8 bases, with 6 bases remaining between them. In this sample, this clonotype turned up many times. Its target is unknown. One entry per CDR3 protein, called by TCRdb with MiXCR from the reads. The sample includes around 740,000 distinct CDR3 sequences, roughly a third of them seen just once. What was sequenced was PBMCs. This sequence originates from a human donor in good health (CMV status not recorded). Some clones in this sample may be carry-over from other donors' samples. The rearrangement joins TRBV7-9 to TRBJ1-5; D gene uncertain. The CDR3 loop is CASSLGSEPQHF. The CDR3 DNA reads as TGTGCCAGCAGCTTAGGGTCTGAGCCCCAGCATTTT.